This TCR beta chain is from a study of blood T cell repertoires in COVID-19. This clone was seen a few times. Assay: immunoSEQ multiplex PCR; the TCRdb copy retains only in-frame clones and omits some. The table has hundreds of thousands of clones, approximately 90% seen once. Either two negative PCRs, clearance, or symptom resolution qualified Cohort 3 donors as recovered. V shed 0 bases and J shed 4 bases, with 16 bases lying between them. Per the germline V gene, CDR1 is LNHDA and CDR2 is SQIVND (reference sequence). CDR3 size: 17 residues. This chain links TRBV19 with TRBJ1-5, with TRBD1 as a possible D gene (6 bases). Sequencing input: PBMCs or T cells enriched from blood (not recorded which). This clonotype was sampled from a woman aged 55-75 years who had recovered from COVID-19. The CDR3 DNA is TGTGCCAGTAGTATAGATCTGGGCAGGGGCCGTAATCAGCCCCAGCATTTT. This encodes CASSIDLGRGRNQPQHF.